Below, one T cell receptor beta chain is given with its context. In the authors' workflow: Amplifying reference gene primers gave estimates of nucleated cell counts. Clones were sequenced by immunoSEQ multiplex PCR, and TCRdb holds only the in-frame ones, with some missing. D and trimming come from the DNA, and the V and J calls and clone size come from that table. The table lists some 200,000 clones, roughly 82% of them singletons. This sample is part of a study of blood T cell repertoires in COVID-19. Study summary: In each case, the material was cDNA or gDNA derived from T cells, B-cell-depleted T cells, or PBMCs.

J gave up 6 bases and V 5 bases, and 3 bases lay outside the gene matches. The CDR3 is 12 amino acids. Germline CDR1 ENHRY, CDR2 SYGVKD. The sequencing sample was made of peripheral blood. The sequence derives from a middle-aged woman who had recovered from COVID-19. V gene TRBV10-3 combines with J gene TRBJ1-2; 7 nucleotides agree with TRBD1. CDR3 nucleotides: TGTGCCATCAGTACTCAGGGGGATGGCTACACCTTC. Its translation is CAISTQGDGYTF.